Shown below are 17 T cell receptor beta chains from a single sample sequenced in a study of blood T cell repertoires in COVID-19. TCRdb's copy holds only in-frame clones and misses some; the assay was immunoSEQ multiplex PCR. Of over 200,000 clones listed, around 86% are singletons. Sequences were obtained from peripheral blood. The receptors derive from a human donor in a cohort sampled during active COVID-19.

The chain joins TRBV25-1 to TRBJ2-7, with 7 bases matching TRBD2. Trimming at V came to 2 bases and at J to 11 bases, leaving 3 bases not matched to a gene. The CDR3 is made up of 11 amino acids. In germline, CDR1 is MGHDK, CDR2 SYGVNS. The CDR3 sequence is CASSEMGGEYF. The CDR3 coding sequence is TGTGCCAGCAGTGAAATGGGGGGGGAGTACTTC.

The rearrangement joins TRBV5-4 to TRBJ2-3; D might be TRBD1 (6 bases). Trimming removed 4 bases at V and 0 bases at J, with 12 bases between. Germline-derived CDR1 and CDR2 are SGHNT and YYREEE (reference sequence). The CDR3 runs to 15 residues. The chain's CDR3 is CASSARGMSTDTQYF. The CDR3 DNA sequence: TGTGCCAGCAGCGCCAGGGGAATGAGCACAGATACGCAGTATTTT. The whole variable domain, remainder taken from reference TRBV5-4 and TRBJ2-3, is ETGVTQSPTHLIKTRGQQVTLRCSSQSGHNTVSWYQQALGQGPQFIFQYYREEENGRGNFPPRFSGLQFPNYSSELNVNALELDDSALYLCASSARGMSTDTQYFGPGTRLTVL.

The rearrangement uses TRBV3-1 (or the pseudogene TRBV3-2) and TRBJ2-7, with 14 bases lining up with TRBD2. This CDR3 spans 18 amino acids. The V and J ends lost 0 bases and 4 bases, in that order; junction bases with no gene match: 8. The germline gives CDR1 LGHDT, CDR2 YNNKEL (reference sequence). CDR3: CASSQDPGTSGSRYEQYF. The CDR3 nucleotides read TGTGCCAGCAGCCAAGACCCCGGGACTAGCGGGAGTAGGTACGAGCAGTACTTC.

Here the CDR3 DNA reads TGTGCCAGCAGCTCTTGGACTAGCGGGAGTAGTCTCTACGAGCAGTACTTC. Protein: CASSSWTSGSSLYEQYF. V and J are TRBV7-2 and TRBJ2-7; 13 bases are a match to TRBD2. The CDR3 is made up of 17 amino acids. Germline V gene data show CDR1 as SGHTA and CDR2 as FQGNSA. After removal of 4 bases from V and 3 bases from J, the junction contained 9 bases not matched to a gene.

CDR3 residues: CASSFLWAQETQYF. As DNA, the CDR3 is TGTGCCAGCAGTTTTTTATGGGCACAAGAGACCCAGTACTTC. This sequence joins TRBV28 and TRBJ2-5; D uncertain. There are 14 residues in the CDR3. Germline CDR1 is MDHEN and CDR2 is SYDVKM. Deletions cut 3 bases from V and 2 bases from J, with 10 bases between.

V gene TRBV7-9 combines with J gene TRBJ1-5; TRBD1 aligns across 7 bases. J gave up 2 bases and V 4 bases, and 8 bases lay outside the gene matches. From germline, CDR1 is SEHNR and CDR2 FQNEAQ (reference sequence). This CDR3 comprises 16 residues. The CDR3 sequence: CASSSSTGLGNQPQHF. Here the CDR3 DNA reads TGTGCCAGCAGCTCCTCGACAGGGCTAGGCAATCAGCCCCAGCATTTT. Full variable domain (remainder filled in from reference TRBV7-9 and TRBJ1-5): DTGVSQNPRHKITKRGQNVTFRCDPISEHNRLYWYRQTLGQGPEFLTYFQNEAQLEKSRLLSDRFSAERPKGSFSTLEIQRTEQGDSAMYLCASSSSTGLGNQPQHFGDGTRLSIL.

The DNA of the CDR3 is TGCGCCAGCAGCGGGGACAGGGGGCATGAGCAGTTCTTC. It translates to CASSGDRGHEQFF. The chain has TRBV5-1 and TRBJ2-1; 12 nucleotides line up with TRBD1. The CDR3 is 13 amino acids. CDR1 and CDR2 (germline): SGHRS, YFSETQ. V was clipped by 4 bases and J by 8 bases; unmatched bases: 1.

This clone turned up a few times. The chain carries TRBV5-4 and TRBJ2-7; 7 bases map to TRBD2. J lost 7 bases, V lost 4 bases, and 14 bases had no gene match. Germline values: CDR1 SGHNT, CDR2 YYREEE (reference sequence). The CDR3 sequence is 15 residues long. CDR3 DNA sequence: TGTGCCAGCAGCCGCCCCAGCGGGAATCGATATGAGCAGTACTTC. Its translation is CASSRPSGNRYEQYF.

The chain links TRBV5-1 to TRBJ1-3; 7 bases line up with TRBD1. CDR3 size: 17 residues. The V gene's germline CDR1 is SGHRS and CDR2 YFSETQ. The V and J ends lost 0 bases and 2 bases, in that order; junction bases with no gene match: 8. This CDR3 reads CASSLAYSGGPGNTIYF. The DNA of the CDR3 is TGCGCCAGCAGCTTGGCATACTCAGGGGGGCCTGGAAACACCATATATTTT.

This clone was seen ten or more times. The chain carries TRBV27 and TRBJ1-1; 9 bases agree with TRBD1. The CDR3 runs 16 residues. Germline V gene sequence: CDR1 MNHEY, CDR2 SMNVEV (reference sequence). V lost 6 bases and J lost 3; bases outside the gene matches: 11. CDR3 sequence: CASRLTGGLDDTEAFF. CDR3 nucleotide sequence: TGTGCCAGCAGGCTGACAGGGGGATTAGACGACACTGAAGCTTTCTTT.

This chain links TRBV5-1 with TRBJ1-4; D might be TRBD1 (5 bases). The V end was cut by 5 bases, the J end by 4 bases, with 15 bases between. Germline V CDR1 and CDR2: SGHRS, YFSETQ. The CDR3 loop spans 15 amino acids. CDR3 DNA: TGCGCCAGCAGATCGCTGGGGGGGGGTAATGAAAAACTGTTTTTT. This translates into CASRSLGGGNEKLFF.

The chain couples TRBV27 to TRBJ1-5; unclear D gene. Germline values: CDR1 MNHEY, CDR2 SMNVEV (reference sequence). The CDR3 has 14 amino acids. With 4 bases removed from V and 1 base from J, the gap between germline ends came to 8 bases. CDR3 DNA sequence: TGTGCCAGCAGTTCCTGGCAGAGCAATCAGCCCCAGCATTTT. It specifies CASSSWQSNQPQHF.

The gene calls are TRBV5-6 and TRBJ2-7; 9 bases agree with TRBD2. Germline trimming cut 4 bases from V and 3 bases from J; bases unmatched to any gene: 11. The length of the CDR3 is 16 residues. Germline V gene data show CDR1 as SGHDT and CDR2 as YYEEEE. CDR3 region: CASSRVGTSRLYEQYF. CDR3 DNA sequence: TGTGCCAGCAGCCGTGTGGGGACTAGCCGTCTCTACGAGCAGTACTTC.

This chain uses TRBV12-1 with TRBJ2-7; TRBD2, the table's D call, lacks a check against the DNA. TRBV12-1 is a pseudogene segment. This CDR3 has 17 amino acids. For the CDR3, the DNA is TGTGCCAGCAGCTTTGCGCAGACTAGCGGGAGGACCTACGAGCAGTACTTC. Its translation is CASSFAQTSGRTYEQYF.

The chain uses TRBV15 and TRBJ2-7, with a weak D call TRBD2 (5 bases). CDR1 LNHNV and CDR2 YYDKDF come from the germline V gene (reference sequence). This CDR3 spans 15 amino acids. V dropped 5 bases and J dropped 0 bases, with 14 bases sitting between them. The CDR3 is CATSRVLGSSYEQYF. CDR3 DNA: TGTGCCACCAGCCGAGTCCTAGGGAGCTCCTACGAGCAGTACTTC.

The chain couples TRBV4-2 to TRBJ2-7; 7 nucleotides align to TRBD1. The CDR3 runs 16 residues. From germline, CDR1 is LGHNA and CDR2 YNFKEQ. V shed 0 bases and J 0 bases; nucleotides not matched to a gene: 5. CDR3 nucleotides: TGTGCCAGCAGCCAAGATTGGGGACAGCCCTCCTACGAGCAGTACTTC. Its protein product is CASSQDWGQPSYEQYF.

The genes are TRBV6-5 and TRBJ2-3; 10 bases line up with TRBD2. There are 14 residues in the CDR3. Losses at the gene ends were 6 bases for V and 5 bases for J; bases not matched to a gene: 5. Germline V CDR1 and CDR2: MNHEY, SVGAGI. CDR3: CASRLAGEEDTQYF. The CDR3 bases are TGTGCCAGCAGGCTAGCGGGAGAGGAAGATACGCAGTATTTT.